These 11 T cell receptor beta chains were all obtained from the same sample, sequenced in a study of T cells in tuberculosis (dated by TCRdb to the late 2010s). This specimen's time point label, interpreted: new active TB diagnosis, blood taken before or within 7 days of starting treatment. The library relied on the immunoSEQ multiplex PCR assay. TCRdb holds this immuneACCESS table with in-frame rearrangements only. Some clones are missing; in checked studies, unresolved V genes explain under half, and the rest has no known cause. For this sample there are about 22,000 clones; under 85% appear just once. Of the sample, more than 13% is held by the ten largest clones. The sequences come from PBMCs, collected at tuberculosis diagnosis. These receptors came from an adult with tuberculosis.

The chain combines TRBV2 with TRBJ2-7; TRBD2 aligns across 10 bases. Germline V gives CDR1 SNHLY, CDR2 FYNNEI. The CDR3 is 15 amino acids. Germline trimming cut 1 base from V and 3 bases from J; bases unmatched to any gene: 3. The CDR3 bases are TGTGCCAGCAGTGAAGTAGCGGGGGGTAACTACGAGCAGTACTTC. Translation: CASSEVAGGNYEQYF.

The V call is TRBV29-1, the J call TRBJ2-4; D is possibly TRBD1 (5 bases). There are 14 residues in the CDR3. V lost 4 bases to trimming and J lost 0 bases, with 10 bases between them. The germline CDR1 and CDR2 sequences are SQVTM and ANQGSEA. CDR3 bases: TGCAGCGTTGTAACAGGCTTAGCCAAAAACATTCAGTACTTC. It yields the protein CSVVTGLAKNIQYF.

This rearrangement joins TRBV9 to TRBJ2-5, with D tentatively TRBD2 (6 bases). Germline V CDR1 and CDR2: SGDLS, YYNGEE. V dropped 4 bases and J dropped 7 bases, with 17 bases sitting between them. The CDR3 loop spans 14 amino acids. Here the CDR3 DNA reads TGTGCCAGCAGCTCGCAAGGAGGGGTCGGGACCCAGTACTTC. Its protein product is CASSSQGGVGTQYF.

The J gene is TRBJ1-5, the V gene TRBV19, with TRBD1 identical over 8 bases. CDR3 length: 16 residues. V was pared by 7 bases and J by 6 bases, with 14 bases of the junction left unmatched. From germline, CDR1 is LNHDA and CDR2 SQIVND (reference sequence). The CDR3 loop is CASKDRAFMYGQPQHF. The CDR3 DNA sequence: TGTGCCAGTAAGGACAGGGCGTTTATGTATGGTCAGCCCCAGCATTTT.

J is TRBJ2-1 and V is TRBV6-6; 10 nucleotides align to TRBD2. CDR3 length: 16 residues. Germline V gene lookup returns CDR1 MNHNY and CDR2 SVGAGI (reference sequence). The ends lost 6 bases at V and 3 bases at J; junction bases unmatched: 8. The CDR3 coding sequence is TGTGCCAGCAGACTCGATAGCGGGGGGAACTACAATGAGCAGTTCTTC. Amino acids: CASRLDSGGNYNEQFF.

The V and J genes are TRBV6-5 and TRBJ1-2; TRBD1 aligns across 7 bases. Germline values: CDR1 MNHEY, CDR2 SVGAGI. The CDR3 has 13 residues. V lost 10 bases and J lost 4; bases outside the gene matches: 9. As DNA, the CDR3 is TGTGCCACCCGGGTGGAGGGGGCCTATGGCTACACCTTC. Its translation: CATRVEGAYGYTF.

This rearrangement joins TRBV7-8 to TRBJ1-3; no definite D call. Looked up from germline, CDR1 is SGHVS and CDR2 is FQNEAQ. CDR3 length equals 18 residues. Trimming took 5 bases from V and 4 from J, leaving 24 bases between them. As DNA, the CDR3 is TGTGCCAGCAGCGGTCGGGGTCGGGTCTTTCGGGAAGGAAACACCATATATTTT. It codes for CASSGRGRVFREGNTIYF.

This clone was detected once. V is TRBV28 and J is TRBJ1-4; the D is unclear. Trimming removed 7 bases at V and 2 bases at J, with 8 bases between. From germline, CDR1 is MDHEN and CDR2 SYDVKM. The CDR3 contains 13 residues. CDR3 nucleotide sequence: TGTGCCAGCACCCTCGGGACTAATGAAAAACTGTTTTTT. Encoded protein: CASTLGTNEKLFF.

This rearrangement joins TRBV21-1 to TRBJ1-2; no check of the table's D call, TRBD1, against the DNA was made. TRBV21-1 is labeled a pseudogene. The CDR3 is 15 amino acids. The CDR3 here is CASSKAGTGPYGYTF. CDR3 in DNA: TGTGCCAGCAGCAAAGCTGGGACAGGGCCCTATGGCTACACCTTC.

In its sample, this clone was seen once. This sequence joins TRBV9 and TRBJ1-5, with TRBD1 identical over 9 bases. Germline V gene data show CDR1 as SGDLS and CDR2 as YYNGEE. This CDR3 region has 15 residues. Trimming took 0 bases from V and 2 from J; bases not matched to a gene: 0. CDR3 sequence: CASSVGTGGNQPQHF. In DNA, the CDR3 is TGTGCCAGCAGCGTAGGGACAGGGGGCAATCAGCCCCAGCATTTT.

This chain uses TRBV9 with TRBJ1-2; a weak D match, TRBD1 (5 bases). Germline values: CDR1 SGDLS, CDR2 YYNGEE. This CDR3 is 13 amino acids long. Deletions cut 4 bases from V and 6 bases from J, with 13 bases between. In nucleotides, the CDR3 is TGTGCCAGCAGCCCCCAGGAGACAGATGGCTACACCTTC. Amino acids: CASSPQETDGYTF.